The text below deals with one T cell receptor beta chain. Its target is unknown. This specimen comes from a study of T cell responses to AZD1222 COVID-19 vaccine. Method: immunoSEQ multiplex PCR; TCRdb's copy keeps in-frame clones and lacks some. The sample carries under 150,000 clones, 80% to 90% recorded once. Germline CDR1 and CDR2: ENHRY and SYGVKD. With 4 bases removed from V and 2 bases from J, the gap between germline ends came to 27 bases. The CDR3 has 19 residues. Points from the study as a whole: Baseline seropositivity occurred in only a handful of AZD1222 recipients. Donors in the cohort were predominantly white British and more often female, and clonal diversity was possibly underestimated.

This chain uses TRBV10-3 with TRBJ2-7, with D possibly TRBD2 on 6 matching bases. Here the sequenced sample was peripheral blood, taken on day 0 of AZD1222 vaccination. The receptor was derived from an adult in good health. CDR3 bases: TGTGCCATCAGTGGGGGCCATTATCGGGGCGGGAACAACGCCTACGAGCAGTACTTC. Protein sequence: CAISGGHYRGGNNAYEQYF.